Following are 23 T cell receptor beta chains from one sample sequenced in a study of CD8+CD57+ T cells in acquired aplastic anemia. Genomic DNA constituted the template upon which TCR beta VDJ and CDR3 profiling was performed. TCRdb itself ran the reads through MiXCR, one entry per CDR3 protein. The sample lists a few hundred thousand distinct CDR3 sequences; about a third were seen once. The sequenced material came from sorted CD4+, CD8+, or CD8+CD57+ T cells (not recorded which) from PBMCs. The source of these receptors is a human donor in good health, serving as a control.

In this sample, this clonotype turned up many times. The rearrangement links TRBV7-3 to TRBJ2-3; 10 bases line up with TRBD2. CDR1 SGHTA and CDR2 FQGTGA come from the germline V gene. Losses at the gene ends were 1 base for V and 2 bases for J; bases not matched to a gene: 3. The CDR3 is made up of 16 amino acids. The CDR3 bases are TGTGCCAGCAGCTTAAGGACTAGCGGAACCACAGATACGCAGTATTTT. It translates to CASSLRTSGTTDTQYF.

This sequence joins TRBV20-1 and TRBJ2-5, with 8 bases fitting TRBD2. J gave up 5 bases and V 5 bases, and 10 bases lay outside the gene matches. Germline-derived CDR1 and CDR2 are DFQATT and SNEGSKA (reference sequence). The CDR3 is 14 amino acids. The DNA for the CDR3 is TGCAGTGCTCCGGGGGGGGGGCACAGGGAGACCCAGTACTTC. Protein product: CSAPGGGHRETQYF.

There are many counts of this clonotype. The gene calls are TRBV20-1 and TRBJ2-3, with D unclear. CDR3 size: 11 residues. Trimming pared 0 bases from V and 6 bases from J, leaving 4 bases between. CDR1 DFQATT and CDR2 SNEGSKA come from the germline V gene (reference sequence). In DNA form, the CDR3 reads TGCAGTGCTAGAGAACGTGATACGCAGTATTTT. This encodes CSARERDTQYF.

On this clonotype itself: This sequence may be a read error, since a much larger clone differs from it by one base. V and J are TRBV20-1 and TRBJ1-1; tentatively, D is TRBD1 (5 bases). Germline V CDR1 and CDR2: DFQATT, SNEGSKA (reference sequence). This CDR3 has 14 residues. The CDR3 loop reads CSARDAGVNTETFF. The CDR3 DNA sequence: TGCAGTGCTAGGGATGCGGGGGTGAACACTGAAACTTTCTTT.

In its sample, this clonotype was seen many times. The chain joins TRBV12-3 or TRBV12-4 to TRBJ2-1, with a tentative D call TRBD1 (6 bases). V was pared by 7 bases and J by 4 bases, with 17 bases between. The CDR3 loop spans 15 amino acids. The CDR3 DNA follows: TGTGCCAGCACCCTGGGACAAATAACTTACAATGAGCAGTTCTTC. This encodes CASTLGQITYNEQFF.

The DNA for the CDR3 is TGTGCCAGCAGTGCTAGAGGCGGATCAGTGAACACTGAAGCTTTCTTT. Residues: CASSARGGSVNTEAFF. The chain recombines TRBV2 with TRBJ1-1, with unresolved D. Trimming stripped 4 bases from V and 0 bases from J, with 15 bases between. CDR1 is SNHLY, CDR2 FYNNEI, per germline. CDR3 length: 16 amino acids.

This clonotype was seen repeatedly, ten times or more. The chain combines TRBV7-9 with TRBJ1-1; TRBD1 agrees at 8 bases. The V and J ends lost 5 bases and 3 bases, in that order; junction bases with no gene match: 8. The CDR3 runs to 15 residues. CDR1 and CDR2 from the germline V gene are SEHNR and FQNEAQ (reference sequence). CDR3 nucleotide sequence: TGTGCCAGCAGCAGGACAGGGAGTTTTTACACTGAAGCTTTCTTT. Amino acids: CASSRTGSFYTEAFF.

This clonotype was recorded a few times. It may be a read error: a sequence one base away is much more abundant. This chain connects TRBV19 to TRBJ2-1; no clear D gene. The germline V gene has CDR1 LNHDA and CDR2 SQIVND (reference sequence). Trimming cost V 5 bases and J 2 bases, with 7 bases left between them. This CDR3 region has 13 residues. CDR3 in amino acids: CASSSSPYNEQFF. The CDR3 nucleotides are TGTGCCAGTAGTTCGTCCCCCTACAATGAGCAGTTCTTC.

A remark on this clonotype: One base away lies a much larger clone, so this may be a sequencing read error. The chain links TRBV6-5 to TRBJ1-6; D not certain. CDR3 size: 17 residues. Germline V gene data show CDR1 as MNHEY and CDR2 as SVGAGI. V lost 4 bases, J lost 12 bases, and 25 bases lay in between. The CDR3 DNA reads as TGTGCCAGCAGTTTGGACCGGTTTGAGGCGGTCGGTTTACCCCTCCACTTT. This codes for CASSLDRFEAVGLPLHF.

The chain recombines TRBV20-1 with TRBJ2-7; no firm D call. Germline V CDR1 and CDR2: DFQATT, SNEGSKA (reference sequence). This CDR3 has 15 residues. Trimming took 3 bases from V and 5 from J, leaving 20 bases between them. The CDR3 reads CSARDGPWESDEQYF. In nucleotides, the CDR3 is TGCAGTGCTAGGGACGGACCTTGGGAATCCGACGAGCAGTACTTC.

In its sample, this clonotype was seen many times. This sequence joins TRBV6-5 and TRBJ1-2; no definite D call. Germline values: CDR1 MNHEY, CDR2 SVGAGI. The CDR3 is 15 amino acids. V lost 2 bases and J lost 4, with 14 bases in between. The CDR3 protein is CASSYSVSGVYGYTF. Here the CDR3 DNA reads TGTGCCAGCAGTTACAGTGTCAGCGGAGTCTATGGCTACACCTTC.

Many counts were recorded for this clonotype. The rearrangement uses TRBV5-6 and TRBJ2-5, with 10 bases lining up with TRBD2. The CDR3 sequence is 14 residues long. V shed 4 bases, J shed 4 bases, and the junction held 4 bases outside the gene matches. Germline CDR1 is SGHDT and CDR2 is YYEEEE. Here the CDR3 reads CASSPIAGGETQYF. For the CDR3, the DNA is TGTGCCAGCAGCCCTATAGCGGGGGGAGAGACCCAGTACTTC. Based on the CDR3 plus reference TRBV5-6 and TRBJ2-5, the full variable domain is DAGVTQSPTHLIKTRGQQVTLRCSPKSGHDTVSWYQQALGQGPQFIFQYYEEEERQRGNFPDRFSGHQFPNYSSELNVNALLLGDSALYLCASSPIAGGETQYFGPGTRLLVL.

This clonotype was seen only a few times. J is TRBJ1-1 and V is TRBV5-1; TRBD1 aligns across 9 bases. V shed 7 bases, J shed 1 base, and the junction held 11 bases outside the gene matches. Germline values: CDR1 SGHRS, CDR2 YFSETQ. The CDR3 runs to 16 residues. The CDR3 DNA reads as TGCGCCAGCGGAAATAAAATGGGACAGGGGAACACTGAAGCTTTCTTT. Protein: CASGNKMGQGNTEAFF.

This sequence joins TRBV5-5 and TRBJ1-2; D possibly corresponds to TRBD1 (5 bases). This CDR3 has 15 amino acids. V shed 0 bases and J shed 7 bases, with 16 bases lying between them. The germline gives CDR1 SGHKS, CDR2 YYEKEE (reference sequence). CDR3 nucleotide sequence: TGTGCCAGCAGCTTGGGTTCGGGGGTCCGTTTTGGCTACACCTTC. Amino acids: CASSLGSGVRFGYTF.

The rearrangement links TRBV4-1 to TRBJ2-5, with 9 bases lining up with TRBD1. The trim removed 4 bases at V and 5 bases at J, leaving 11 bases unmatched. This CDR3 is built from 16 residues. The germline V gene has CDR1 MGHRA and CDR2 YSYEKL. The CDR3 loop reads CASSRIGTGLGETQYF. The CDR3, as DNA: TGCGCCAGCAGCCGAATAGGGACAGGGTTGGGGGAGACCCAGTACTTC.

This clonotype occurred a few times. The chain joins TRBV9 to TRBJ2-2; TRBD1 matches 10 bases. This CDR3 contains 16 residues. The J segment lost 2 bases and the V segment lost 3 bases, leaving 4 bases of the junction unmatched. CDR1 and CDR2 (germline): SGDLS, YYNGEE. The CDR3 DNA follows: TGTGCCAGCAGCGCAAGACAGGGGGCTAACACCGGGGAGCTGTTTTTT. Amino acid sequence: CASSARQGANTGELFF.

As for this clonotype: An end of the junction does not agree with germline; a read error may underlie this. V is TRBV6-1 and J is TRBJ1-3, with no clear D. This CDR3 comprises 15 residues. In germline, CDR1 is MNHNS, CDR2 SASEGT. The CDR3 coding sequence is TGTGCCCGCAGCTCCGTTGCTTACTCTGGAAACACCATATATTTT. This gives the protein CARSSVAYSGNTIYF.

A note on this clonotype: The CDR3 carries no conserved terminal phenylalanine or tryptophan, so it likely arises from a read error. The DNA is left out, because the CDR3 cannot be placed on it with certainty; the CDR3 is given as TCRdb lists it. The genes are TRBV10-3 and TRBJ1-2. CDR1 is ENHRY and CDR2 is SYGVKD in the germline V gene. Counting both end residues, the CDR3 totals 9 amino acids. CDR3 sequence reads: CAISDRAGG.

To note about this clonotype: A much bigger clone sits one base away, suggesting this may be a read error. The chain combines TRBV7-9 with TRBJ1-1, with unresolved D. CDR1 is SEHNR and CDR2 is FQNEAQ in the germline V gene (reference sequence). V was cut by 3 bases and J by 6 bases, with 8 bases left in between. This CDR3 has 12 amino acids. CDR3: CASSFPSSEAFF. The CDR3, as DNA: TGTGCCAGCAGCTTTCCTTCATCTGAAGCTTTCTTT.

The chain links TRBV5-1 to TRBJ1-2, with 10 positions matching TRBD1. The germline V gene has CDR1 SGHRS and CDR2 YFSETQ. There are 14 residues in the CDR3. Unmatched junction bases numbered 7, after V lost 3 bases and J lost 8 bases. The CDR3 loop reads CASSSAGQGLGYTF. The CDR3 coding sequence is TGCGCCAGCAGCTCAGCGGGACAGGGGTTGGGCTACACCTTC.

This clonotype has at least ten counts. The rearrangement uses TRBV7-3 and TRBJ1-2; D is undetermined. Deletions cut 5 bases from V and 0 bases from J, with 10 bases between. This CDR3 spans 14 amino acids. CDR1 is SGHTA and CDR2 is FQGTGA in the germline V gene. The CDR3 spells CASSPDVANYGYTF. In DNA form, the CDR3 reads TGTGCCAGCAGCCCGGACGTAGCTAACTATGGCTACACCTTC.

This sequence joins TRBV11-2 and TRBJ2-1; 7 bases are shared with TRBD1. V trimming: 5 bases; J trimming: 5 bases; junction bases outside the gene matches: 9. The germline gives CDR1 SGHAT, CDR2 FQNNGV. This CDR3 comprises 15 residues. Written as DNA, the CDR3 is TGTGCCAGCAGCCGATCGGGACAGATTCACAATGAGCAGTTCTTC. Protein sequence: CASSRSGQIHNEQFF.

V usage is TRBV4-1 and J usage is TRBJ2-2; 10 bases map to TRBD2. The V gene's germline CDR1 is MGHRA and CDR2 YSYEKL. Unmatched junction bases numbered 11, after V lost 5 bases and J lost 2 bases. This CDR3 comprises 18 residues. The CDR3 loop reads CASSSGGGLALNTGELFF. DNA of the CDR3: TGCGCCAGCAGCTCTGGGGGGGGACTAGCGCTAAACACCGGGGAGCTGTTTTTT.